Shown below are 15 T cell receptor beta chains from a single sample sequenced in a study of blood T cell repertoires in COVID-19. Sequenced by immunoSEQ multiplex PCR; TCRdb stores in-frame clones only, minus some. The sample carries almost 350,000 clones, 88% recorded once. What was sequenced was PBMCs or T cells enriched from blood (not recorded which). The receptor set was obtained from a woman under 40 who had been exposed to COVID-19.

CDR3 protein: CASSLQREWADTQYF. DNA of the CDR3: TGTGCCAGCAGCCTCCAGCGGGAGTGGGCAGATACGCAGTATTTT. This chain connects TRBV3-1 (or the pseudogene TRBV3-2) to TRBJ2-3; 8 bases fit TRBD2. The CDR3 totals 15 residues. J gave up 4 bases and V 4 bases, and 7 bases lay outside the gene matches. Germline values: CDR1 LGHDT, CDR2 YNNKEL (reference sequence).

The CDR3 sequence is CASSPGTGATYEQYF. DNA for the CDR3: TGTGCCAGTAGTCCCGGGACAGGGGCCACGTACGAGCAGTACTTC. The rearrangement uses TRBV19 and TRBJ2-7, with 10 bases identical to TRBD1. The germline V gene encodes CDR1 LNHDA and CDR2 SQIVND (reference sequence). There are 15 residues in the CDR3. The trim removed 5 bases at V and 4 bases at J, leaving 8 bases unmatched.

The chain employs TRBV24-1 and TRBJ2-1, with D maybe TRBD2 (5 bases). The length of the CDR3 is 15 residues. The V and J ends lost 5 bases and 6 bases respectively, with 16 bases between them. Germline V gene lookup returns CDR1 KGHDR and CDR2 SFDVKD. The CDR3 sequence is CATSAFGVQRNEQFF. CDR3 sequence (DNA): TGTGCCACCAGTGCCTTCGGGGTACAACGCAATGAGCAGTTCTTC.

The chain joins TRBV11-1 to TRBJ2-1, with 11 positions matching TRBD2. CDR3 length equals 14 residues. V shed 3 bases, J shed 8 bases, and the junction held 3 bases outside the gene matches. CDR1 and CDR2 from the germline V gene are SGHAT and FQDESV (reference sequence). CDR3 protein: CASSFSGRADEQFF. CDR3 DNA sequence: TGTGCCAGCAGCTTTAGCGGGAGGGCCGATGAGCAGTTCTTC.

The gene calls are TRBV11-3 and TRBJ2-3; D is possibly TRBD2 (6 bases). The germline V gene encodes CDR1 SGHNT and CDR2 YENEEA. Trimming cost V 2 bases and J 6 bases, with 21 bases left between them. The CDR3 runs 17 residues. This chain's CDR3 is CASSLNSLAPLLDTQYF. CDR3 DNA sequence: TGTGCCAGCAGCTTAAATTCACTAGCACCCTTACTGGATACGCAGTATTTT. Combining the CDR3 with reference TRBV11-3 and TRBJ2-3 gives the whole variable domain EAGVVQSPRYKIIEKKQPVAFWCNPISGHNTLYWYLQNLGQGPELLIRYENEEAVDDSQLPKDRFSAERLKGVDSTLKIQPAELGDSAVYLCASSLNSLAPLLDTQYFGPGTRLTVL.

This chain connects TRBV20-1 to TRBJ2-7; tentative D call: TRBD2 (6 bases). The CDR3 is 15 amino acids. V was trimmed by 3 bases and J by 2 bases, leaving 17 bases between them. CDR1 and CDR2 from the germline V gene are DFQATT and SNEGSKA (reference sequence). Here the CDR3 reads CSASPDGGPPYEQYF. The CDR3 DNA reads TGCAGTGCTAGTCCGGACGGGGGACCTCCCTACGAGCAGTACTTC.

The chain links TRBV6-5 to TRBJ1-6; D is unresolved. V was clipped by 6 bases and J by 8 bases, with 11 bases between them. CDR1 and CDR2 from the germline V gene are MNHEY and SVGAGI. The CDR3 spans 13 residues. For the CDR3, the DNA is TGTGCCAGCAGAACCTCCGGGGATTCACCCCTCCACTTT. Encoded protein: CASRTSGDSPLHF.

The genes are TRBV18 and TRBJ2-5; 9 bases are shared with TRBD2. After removal of 6 bases from V and 1 base from J, the junction contained 9 bases not matched to a gene. The CDR3 extends over 16 amino acids. In germline, CDR1 is KGHSH, CDR2 LQKENI. CDR3 DNA: TGTGCCAGCTCGCCCCTGACTAGCGGAAGCCAAGAGACCCAGTACTTC. Encoded protein: CASSPLTSGSQETQYF.

The count of this clone is one. The V gene is TRBV30, the J gene TRBJ1-4; TRBD1 aligns across 11 bases. With V trimmed by 4 bases and J by 7 bases, 5 bases remained unmatched. The CDR3 length is 14 residues. Germline CDR1 GTSNPN, CDR2 SVGIG (reference sequence). DNA of the CDR3: TGTGCCTGGAATGGGGACAGGGGGGGTGAAAAACTGTTTTTT. Translated: CAWNGDRGGEKLFF.

In its sample, this clone was seen once. The chain employs TRBV11-2 and TRBJ2-2; D is undetermined. This CDR3 is 15 amino acids long. V lost 2 bases, J lost 1 base, and 8 bases lay in between. Germline V gives CDR1 SGHAT, CDR2 FQNNGV. Here the CDR3 DNA reads TGTGCCAGCAGCTTATTAGGCGGGAACACCGGGGAGCTGTTTTTT. Its translation: CASSLLGGNTGELFF.

The V call is TRBV6-5, the J call TRBJ2-7, with 9 bases aligning to TRBD2. The germline gives CDR1 MNHEY, CDR2 SVGAGI. CDR3 length: 14 amino acids. J gave up 3 bases and V 5 bases, and 5 bases lay outside the gene matches. CDR3 region: CASSPLAGDYEQYF. The CDR3 nucleotides read TGTGCCAGCAGTCCCTTAGCGGGAGACTACGAGCAGTACTTC.

The CDR3 DNA is TGTGCCAGTAGTACCTGGACAGGAGAGACCCAGTACTTC. Translating it yields CASSTWTGETQYF. The V and J genes are TRBV19 and TRBJ2-5; 7 nucleotides agree with TRBD1. The V gene's germline CDR1 is LNHDA and CDR2 SQIVND (reference sequence). This CDR3 has 13 amino acids. V lost 4 bases and J lost 4; bases outside the gene matches: 3.

In its sample, this clone was seen a few times. This chain uses TRBV28 with TRBJ1-2; 9 nucleotides align to TRBD1. Germline-derived CDR1 and CDR2 are MDHEN and SYDVKM. Unmatched junction bases numbered 13, after V lost 5 bases and J lost 6 bases. This CDR3 contains 16 residues. In nucleotides, the CDR3 is TGTGCCAGCAGTCCCACCCACAGGGGGCTAGGGGATGGCTACACCTTC. This gives the protein CASSPTHRGLGDGYTF.

V is TRBV15 and J is TRBJ1-1; TRBD1 might be the D (5 bases). The V gene lost 0 bases and the J gene lost 4 bases, with 12 bases spanning the gap. Germline V lookup: CDR1 LNHNV, CDR2 YYDKDF (reference sequence). The CDR3 sequence is 15 residues long. The CDR3 coding sequence is TGTGCCACCAGCAGAGATCGGGGGTTAGGCACTGAAGCTTTCTTT. The encoded protein is CATSRDRGLGTEAFF.

This clone has only one observation. The genes are TRBV3-1 (or the pseudogene TRBV3-2) and TRBJ2-7, with D tentatively TRBD2 (5 bases). CDR1 and CDR2 from the germline V gene are LGHDT and YNNKEL (reference sequence). Trimming pared 4 bases from V and 0 bases from J, leaving 16 bases between. The CDR3 covers 16 residues. The CDR3 reads CASSPREGLISYEQYF. The CDR3 nucleotides read TGTGCCAGCAGCCCGCGAGAGGGTTTGATCTCCTACGAGCAGTACTTC.